Listed below are T cell receptor beta chains from one sample, sequenced in a study of identical twins. TCRdb re-analysed the 5' RACE reads in MiXCR, keeping a single row per CDR3 protein. The table records 1.5 million to 2 million distinct CDR3 sequences, about 31% of them present only once. The specimen was cord blood. The receptors come from a newborn girl in good health. The CDR3 runs from the conserved cysteine through the conserved F or W. The order of the fields is V gene, J gene, clone size, D gene, CDR3 DNA, CDR3 protein. A D gene is named only where the DNA matches it firmly. Rows give clone size only sometimes, using once, few, many, or a class for an expanded clone.

V gene: TRBV25-1; J gene: TRBJ1-4; clone size: NA; D gene: TRBD1; CDR3 DNA: TGTGCCAGCAGTGACCGGGACAGGGGCGAAAAACTGTTTTTT; CDR3 protein: CASSDRDRGEKLFF
V gene: TRBV6-1; J gene: TRBJ1-6; clone size: few; D gene: NA; CDR3 DNA: TGTGCCAGCAGTGAAGTTTTGGGAGATAATTCACCCCTCCACTTT; CDR3 protein: CASSEVLGDNSPLHF
V gene: TRBV9; J gene: TRBJ1-1; clone size: NA; D gene: NA; CDR3 DNA: TGTGCCAGCAGCCCGTATAAACCTGAGGCTGAAGCTTTCTTT; CDR3 protein: CASSPYKPEAEAFF
V gene: TRBV9; J gene: TRBJ2-5; clone size: NA; D gene: NA; CDR3 DNA: TGTGCCAGCAGCGTGGGTCAGGGTGGGGAGGCCCAGTACTTC; CDR3 protein: CASSVGQGGEAQYF
V gene: TRBV11-1; J gene: TRBJ2-5; clone size: few; D gene: NA; CDR3 DNA: TGTGCCAGCAGCCTCCACGCCGAGACCCAGTACTTC; CDR3 protein: CASSLHAETQYF
V gene: TRBV4-2; J gene: TRBJ2-1; clone size: few; D gene: NA; CDR3 DNA: TGTGCCAGCAGCCAAGAATCTAGCAGCCACAATGAGCAGTTCTTC; CDR3 protein: CASSQESSSHNEQFF
V gene: TRBV20-1; J gene: TRBJ2-1; clone size: few; D gene: TRBD2; CDR3 DNA: TGCAGTGCTAGGTTGCGGGGGTTGTACAATGAGCAGTTCTTC; CDR3 protein: CSARLRGLYNEQFF
V gene: TRBV20-1; J gene: TRBJ2-5; clone size: NA; D gene: NA; CDR3 DNA: TGCAGTGCTCCCCCAAGGAGGGGGTCTCAAGAGACCCAGTACTTC; CDR3 protein: CSAPPRRGSQETQYF
V gene: TRBV18; J gene: TRBJ2-3; clone size: many; D gene: NA; CDR3 DNA: TGTGCCAGCTCGGCCTCAGATACGCAGTATTTT; CDR3 protein: CASSASDTQYF
V gene: TRBV2; J gene: TRBJ2-7; clone size: NA; D gene: TRBD2; CDR3 DNA: TGTGCCAGCAGTGAGAGGACTAGTACGTCCTACGAGCAGTACTTC; CDR3 protein: CASSERTSTSYEQYF
V gene: TRBV3-1; J gene: TRBJ1-4; clone size: NA; D gene: TRBD1; CDR3 DNA: TGTGCCAGCAGCCCTACGATCCCGGGACAGGTCGGCGAAAAACTGTTTTTT; CDR3 protein: CASSPTIPGQVGEKLFF
V gene: TRBV20-1; J gene: TRBJ1-5; clone size: few; D gene: TRBD1; CDR3 DNA: TGCAGTGCTCCCGGACAGGGGCGCCAGCCCCAGCATTTT; CDR3 protein: CSAPGQGRQPQHF
V gene: TRBV20-1; J gene: TRBJ2-5; clone size: few; D gene: TRBD2; CDR3 DNA: TGCAGTGCTAGGGGACTAGCGGGGACCCGGGAGACCCAGTACTTC; CDR3 protein: CSARGLAGTRETQYF
V gene: TRBV5-5; J gene: TRBJ2-4; clone size: few; D gene: NA; CDR3 DNA: TGTGCCAGCAGCCGCCCCCTAGCCAAAAACATTCAGTACTTC; CDR3 protein: CASSRPLAKNIQYF
V gene: TRBV7-2; J gene: TRBJ2-3; clone size: few; D gene: TRBD2; CDR3 DNA: TGTGCCAGCAGCTTAGCTGCTCTAGCGGCGGGATTAACAGATACGCAGTATTTT; CDR3 protein: CASSLAALAAGLTDTQYF
V gene: TRBV20-1; J gene: TRBJ2-7; clone size: NA; D gene: TRBD2; CDR3 DNA: TGCAGTGCTAGAGCGGGACTAGCGGGAGGCTTCTCCTACAATGAGCAGTACTTC; CDR3 protein: CSARAGLAGGFSYNEQYF
V gene: TRBV7-2; J gene: TRBJ1-2; clone size: NA; D gene: NA; CDR3 DNA: TGTGCCAGCAGCTTAGTGGGCGTTAGCTATGGCTACACCTTC; CDR3 protein: CASSLVGVSYGYTF
V gene: TRBV20-1; J gene: TRBJ1-5; clone size: NA; D gene: TRBD1; CDR3 DNA: TGCAGTGCTAGCCGGCAGGGGGGGGGTTATAGCAATCAGCCCCAGCATTTT; CDR3 protein: CSASRQGGGYSNQPQHF
V gene: TRBV20-1; J gene: TRBJ1-2; clone size: NA; D gene: TRBD1; CDR3 DNA: TGCAGTGCAGATCACAGGGGGCAGAGCTATGGCTACACCTTC; CDR3 protein: CSADHRGQSYGYTF
V gene: TRBV6-6; J gene: TRBJ2-7; clone size: NA; D gene: NA; CDR3 DNA: TGTGCCAGCAGTCGGGACACCTTATCTACCTACGAGCAGTACTTC; CDR3 protein: CASSRDTLSTYEQYF
V gene: TRBV3-1; J gene: TRBJ2-7; clone size: NA; D gene: NA; CDR3 DNA: TGTGCCAGCAGCCCCAAGACCAATGAGCAGTACTTC; CDR3 protein: CASSPKTNEQYF
V gene: TRBV5-5; J gene: TRBJ2-7; clone size: NA; D gene: NA; CDR3 DNA: TGTGCCAGCAGCTTGGCCCTGACAGGGAGGGCCTACGAGCAGTACTTC; CDR3 protein: CASSLALTGRAYEQYF
V gene: TRBV4-2; J gene: TRBJ2-7; clone size: few; D gene: NA; CDR3 DNA: TGTGCCAGCAGCCAAGAAACACAGGCTACCTCCTACGAGCAGTACTTC; CDR3 protein: CASSQETQATSYEQYF
V gene: TRBV12-3/TRBV12-4; J gene: TRBJ2-7; clone size: NA; D gene: NA; CDR3 DNA: TGTGCCAGCAGTAGGGATGACTCCTACGAGCAGTACTTC; CDR3 protein: CASSRDDSYEQYF
V gene: TRBV4-2; J gene: TRBJ2-7; clone size: NA; D gene: NA; CDR3 DNA: TGTGCCAGCAGCCAGGATCTCCTTACAAGCTCCTACAATGAGCAGTACTTC; CDR3 protein: CASSQDLLTSSYNEQYF
V gene: TRBV4-1; J gene: TRBJ1-1; clone size: few; D gene: NA; CDR3 DNA: TGCGCCAGCAGCCCTCGGGGAGGGGACTCTGAAGCTTTCTTT; CDR3 protein: CASSPRGGDSEAFF
V gene: TRBV2; J gene: TRBJ2-4; clone size: NA; D gene: TRBD1; CDR3 DNA: TGTGCCAGCAGGCCCGACAGGGCGAGCATTCAGTACTTC; CDR3 protein: CASRPDRASIQYF
V gene: TRBV28; J gene: TRBJ2-3; clone size: few; D gene: NA; CDR3 DNA: TGTGCCAGCAGTAAAAGGACCCTAGCGGATACGCAGTATTTT; CDR3 protein: CASSKRTLADTQYF
V gene: TRBV20-1; J gene: TRBJ2-3; clone size: NA; D gene: NA; CDR3 DNA: TGCAGTGCTAGGGTTGATGGCGGGGGCCGCGATACGCAGTATTTT; CDR3 protein: CSARVDGGGRDTQYF
V gene: TRBV25-1; J gene: TRBJ2-3; clone size: NA; D gene: TRBD2; CDR3 DNA: TGTGCCAGCAGTGAAGAGGCGGGGGGGCGGGCAGATACGCAGTATTTT; CDR3 protein: CASSEEAGGRADTQYF
V gene: TRBV9; J gene: TRBJ2-3; clone size: few; D gene: NA; CDR3 DNA: TGTGCCAGCACCGAACCCACAAAGAGCGATACGCAGTATTTT; CDR3 protein: CASTEPTKSDTQYF
V gene: TRBV7-2; J gene: TRBJ2-7; clone size: few; D gene: TRBD2; CDR3 DNA: TGTGCCAGCTGCCCGAGCGGGGATTACTCCTACGAGCAGTACTTC; CDR3 protein: CASCPSGDYSYEQYF
V gene: TRBV12-3/TRBV12-4; J gene: TRBJ2-4; clone size: NA; D gene: TRBD1; CDR3 DNA: TGTGCCAGCAGTTTGGGGGGCCTTAGGGACAGGGCCAAAAACATTCAGTACTTC; CDR3 protein: CASSLGGLRDRAKNIQYF
V gene: TRBV4-1; J gene: TRBJ1-2; clone size: few; D gene: NA; CDR3 DNA: TGCGCCAGCAGCCAAGATTGGGCGGACACCTTCTATGGCTACACCTTC; CDR3 protein: CASSQDWADTFYGYTF
V gene: TRBV5-1; J gene: TRBJ1-5; clone size: few; D gene: TRBD1; CDR3 DNA: TGCGCCAGCAGCTTGAATGCAGGGGGGCAGCCCCAGCATTTT; CDR3 protein: CASSLNAGGQPQHF
V gene: TRBV24-1; J gene: TRBJ2-6; clone size: few; D gene: NA; CDR3 DNA: TGTGCCACCAGTGATGCTCAGGGTTCTGGGGCCAACGTCCTGACTTTC; CDR3 protein: CATSDAQGSGANVLTF
V gene: TRBV20-1; J gene: TRBJ2-7; clone size: NA; D gene: NA; CDR3 DNA: TGCAGTGCAGGGAGTAGGTTAACCACTCACCACTACGAGCAGTACTTC; CDR3 protein: CSAGSRLTTHHYEQYF
V gene: TRBV6-2/TRBV6-3; J gene: TRBJ1-1; clone size: few; D gene: NA; CDR3 DNA: TGTGCCAGCAAGACCCAGGGCAATCTGCGGCCCACTGAAGCTTTCTTT; CDR3 protein: CASKTQGNLRPTEAFF
V gene: TRBV5-1; J gene: TRBJ2-2; clone size: NA; D gene: TRBD2; CDR3 DNA: TGCGCCAGCAGCCCGGGACTAGCGGGAGATACCGGGGAGCTGTTTTTT; CDR3 protein: CASSPGLAGDTGELFF
V gene: TRBV3-1; J gene: TRBJ2-1; clone size: NA; D gene: TRBD2; CDR3 DNA: TGTGCCAGCAGCAAGGGACTAGCGGGGGGGTACAATGAGCAGTTCTTC; CDR3 protein: CASSKGLAGGYNEQFF
V gene: TRBV10-3; J gene: TRBJ2-1; clone size: NA; D gene: NA; CDR3 DNA: TGTGCCATCAGTGAGCCACCGTCCTACAATGAGCAGTTCTTC; CDR3 protein: CAISEPPSYNEQFF
V gene: TRBV7-2; J gene: TRBJ2-5; clone size: NA; D gene: NA; CDR3 DNA: TGTGCCAGCAGCTTAGGGGGGAGCCTCCAAGAGACCCAGTACTTC; CDR3 protein: CASSLGGSLQETQYF
V gene: TRBV18; J gene: TRBJ1-4; clone size: NA; D gene: TRBD1; CDR3 DNA: TGTGCCAGCTCGACAGGGATTAATGAAAAACTGTTTTTT; CDR3 protein: CASSTGINEKLFF
V gene: TRBV23-1; J gene: TRBJ2-7; clone size: NA; D gene: TRBD1; CDR3 DNA: TGCGCCAGCAGTCATGCCGGGACAGGGAATTACGAGCAGTACTTC; CDR3 protein: CASSHAGTGNYEQYF
V gene: TRBV20-1; J gene: TRBJ2-7; clone size: NA; D gene: TRBD2; CDR3 DNA: TGCAGTGCTAGAGGGACTAGCGGGTACGCGCAGTACTTC; CDR3 protein: CSARGTSGYAQYF
V gene: TRBV4-1; J gene: TRBJ1-2; clone size: few; D gene: NA; CDR3 DNA: TGCGCCAGCAGAACCGCCGGAGGGAACTATGGCTACACCTTC; CDR3 protein: CASRTAGGNYGYTF
V gene: TRBV5-1; J gene: TRBJ2-1; clone size: few; D gene: TRBD2; CDR3 DNA: TGCGCCAGCAGCATTAGCGGGAGGACGAGCTCCTACAATGAGCAGTTCTTC; CDR3 protein: CASSISGRTSSYNEQFF
V gene: TRBV5-6; J gene: TRBJ1-1; clone size: NA; D gene: NA; CDR3 DNA: TGTGCCAGCAGCTTTACGTTCATGAACACTGAAGCTTTCTTT; CDR3 protein: CASSFTFMNTEAFF
V gene: TRBV20-1; J gene: TRBJ1-5; clone size: NA; D gene: TRBD1; CDR3 DNA: TGCAGTGCGCGGACAGGGGGAACAATCCTTAGCAATCAGCCCCAGCATTTT; CDR3 protein: CSARTGGTILSNQPQHF
V gene: TRBV5-1; J gene: TRBJ2-5; clone size: few; D gene: NA; CDR3 DNA: TGCGCCAGCACTCCCCCCTATCCCCCAGAGACCCAGTACTTC; CDR3 protein: CASTPPYPPETQYF